This passage covers 4 T cell receptor beta chains from one sample sequenced in a study of glioma-infiltrating T cells (TCRdb year 2016). The sample was run on an Illumina MiSeq. The iRepertoire nested amplicon-rescue multiplex PCR (arm-PCR) platform was used to amplify TCR alpha and beta CDR3 regions from RNA. The raw public reads went through TCRdb reprocessing: fastp at Q25, MiXCR clone calling, in-frame beta chains kept. Rows are unified per CDR3 protein, each entry keeping the most common DNA and genes. Recorded for this sample are roughly 100,000 distinct CDR3 sequences; less than 30% of them occurred a single time. Of the sample, 40% to 55% is held by the ten largest clones. The sample taken for sequencing was glioma tissue, nonneoplastic brain tissue, or PBMCs (not recorded which). The receptors come from a human donor with low-grade glioma or glioblastoma, undergoing nonglioma brain surgery, or in good health (not recorded which).

A few counts support this clonotype. V gene TRBV24-1 combines with J gene TRBJ1-4; D gene uncertain. Germline V gene sequence: CDR1 KGHDR, CDR2 SFDVKD. The CDR3 loop spans 13 amino acids. V lost 9 bases to trimming and J lost 0 bases, with 7 bases between them. Here the CDR3 DNA reads TGTGCCACCCGGTCGACAACTAATGAAAAACTGTTTTTT. Translating gives CATRSTTNEKLFF.

This clonotype has only a few counts. The V call is TRBV6-1, the J call TRBJ1-5; D remains unclear. Trimming took 5 bases from V and 3 from J, leaving 11 bases between them. CDR3 length equals 14 residues. Germline CDR1 MNHNS, CDR2 SASEGT. The CDR3: CASSSGVDNQPQHF. The DNA for the CDR3 is TGTGCCAGCAGTTCTGGAGTTGACAATCAGCCCCAGCATTTT.

This clonotype was seen ten or more times. The gene calls are TRBV7-2 and TRBJ1-3; D ambiguous. The CDR3 extends over 13 amino acids. The germline CDR1 and CDR2 sequences are SGHTA and FQGNSA. With 1 base removed from V and 5 bases from J, the gap between germline ends came to 6 bases. In DNA, the CDR3 is TGTGCCAGCAGCTTAGAGGATAGAAACACCATATATTTT. Translated, it gives CASSLEDRNTIYF. Filled out from reference TRBV7-2 and TRBJ1-3, the complete variable domain reads GAGVSQSPSNKVTEKGKDVELRCDPISGHTALYWYRQSLGQGLEFLIYFQGNSAPDKSGLPSDRFSAERTGGSVSTLTIQRTQQEDSAVYLCASSLEDRNTIYFGEGSWLTVV.

Comment on this clonotype: A much larger clone lies one base from this, so it may be a read error. This CDR3 is CSVVRTGSYEQHF. The CDR3 DNA sequence: TGCAGCGTTGTGAGGACAGGATCCTACGAGCAGCACTTC. The chain links TRBV29-1 to TRBJ2-7; 7 nucleotides agree with TRBD1. The CDR3 length is 13 residues. Germline assignment: CDR1 SQVTM and CDR2 ANQGSEA.